The entry below gives a single TCR beta chain sequence along with its context. It may be a read error: a sequence one base away is much more abundant. The same CDR3 is also encoded by other DNA sequences in this sample. With 6 bases clipped from V and 1 base from J, the junction kept 3 bases outside the gene matches. Germline V lookup: CDR1 KGHDR, CDR2 SFDVKD. The CDR3 spans 14 residues. These data belong to a study of blood T cell repertoires in COVID-19. The wider study: The United States, Italy and Spain supplied acute and convalescent COVID-19 samples. T cells, B-cell-depleted T cells, or PBMCs supplied cDNA or gDNA.

Per the study methods: Amplified reference gene primers provided the basis for estimating nucleated cell counts. Measured with immunoSEQ multiplex PCR; TCRdb has only the in-frame clones, and not every one. Clone size and V and J calls were adopted from that table, with D and trimming inferred from the DNA. The sample records 250,000 to 300,000 clones, less than 90% being singletons. This receptor was obtained from a man in his 60s who had recovered from COVID-19. The sequencing input was peripheral blood. The chain has TRBV24-1 and TRBJ2-3, with TRBD1 matching 7 bases. The DNA for the CDR3 is TGTGCCACCAGTCGGACAGGAGGCACAGATACGCAGTATTTT. Protein product: CATSRTGGTDTQYF.